Listed below are T cell receptor beta chains from one sample, sequenced in a study of blood T cell repertoires in COVID-19. TCRdb's table, derived via immunoSEQ multiplex PCR, lists solely in-frame clones and lacks some. The table lists 150,000 to 200,000 clones, around 80% of them singletons. The specimen sequenced was peripheral blood. All receptors come from a man between 70 and 80 years old with active or convalescent COVID-19. The conserved cysteine and the conserved F or W are not part of the CDR3 here. Fields, in order: V gene, D gene, J gene, CDR3 protein. The D gene is left open where the match is weak.

TRBV6-4	TRBD1	TRBJ1-4	ASSPTGGFGEKLF
TRBV5-1	TRBD1	TRBJ2-3	ASSPRTGVTDTQY
TRBV7-6	TRBD1	TRBJ2-2	ASSPLGQGAAGELF
TRBV30	.	TRBJ1-6	AWSPSSYNSPLH
TRBV5-1	TRBD1	TRBJ1-1	ASRAGTANTEAF
TRBV4-2	TRBD1	TRBJ1-2	ASSQEGQGKDGYT
TRBV7-3	.	TRBJ1-2	DSKNGYT
TRBV7-2	TRBD1	TRBJ1-4	ASSSGQGNEKLF
TRBV7-7	TRBD1	TRBJ1-1	ASSQGENTEAF
TRBV20-1	.	TRBJ2-7	SASPRVSLEQY